This T cell receptor (beta chain) emerged from a study of T cell responses to AZD1222 COVID-19 vaccine. General study findings and limits: After two AZD1222 doses, spike-specific TCR breadth and depth rose versus day 0. Repertoire sampling occurred only after the peak T cell response. Only a handful of AZD1222 recipients tested seropositive at baseline. Spike-wide vaccine-associated CD4 TCRs dominated at 160-218 and 743-854.

V lost 3 bases and J 1 base, leaving 10 bases between the germline ends. The length of the CDR3 is 15 residues. Per germline, CDR1 LNHDA and CDR2 SQIVND (reference sequence). Regarding this clone: Antigen specificity is unknown.

Repertoires were generated with immunoSEQ multiplex PCR, while TCRdb's copy carries only in-frame clones and drops some. The sample yields 130,000 or so clones, approximately 88% seen once. The sequence came from an adult in good health. The sample was peripheral blood, taken on day 0 of AZD1222 vaccination. The chain recombines TRBV19 with TRBJ1-5; D perhaps matches TRBD1 (5 bases). DNA for the CDR3: TGTGCCAGTAGTATGCGAGGGACGAGCAATCAGCCCCAGCATTTT. It is translated as CASSMRGTSNQPQHF.